This TCR beta chain was sequenced during a study of spatial heterogeneity in lung cancer. Study-level background: The donors comprised approximately 72 untreated early-stage non-small cell lung cancer patients. Follow-up PBMC specimens underwent sequencing when available; their median timing was roughly two years after resection. Findings and caveats of the study: Blood showed ubiquitous tumor TCRs more often at resection than at routine follow-up.

Time point given: blood at routine non-recurrence follow-up after resection. No cells were sorted before sequencing. The whole RNA sequenced was extracted from tumor, nontumor lung or frozen PBMC. Between the trimmed V and J ends, which lost 0 bases and 2 bases, there was a span of 13 bases. This CDR3 has 16 residues. Per the germline V gene, CDR1 is SGHTA and CDR2 is FQGNSA. This clonotype was counted at least ten times. Antigen unknown. One entry per CDR3 protein, called by TCRdb with MiXCR from the 5' RACE reads. The sample has approximately 20,000 distinct CDR3 sequences; approximately 9.1% are singletons.

The rearrangement uses TRBV7-2 and TRBJ2-5; tentatively, D is TRBD1 (8 bases). This TCR was recovered from a female donor with early-stage non-small cell lung cancer. This material consisted of PBMCs, taken at follow-up. The CDR3 here is CASSLAGGTGQETQYF. The DNA of the CDR3 is TGTGCCAGCAGCTTAGCGGGAGGGACAGGTCAAGAGACCCAGTACTTC.